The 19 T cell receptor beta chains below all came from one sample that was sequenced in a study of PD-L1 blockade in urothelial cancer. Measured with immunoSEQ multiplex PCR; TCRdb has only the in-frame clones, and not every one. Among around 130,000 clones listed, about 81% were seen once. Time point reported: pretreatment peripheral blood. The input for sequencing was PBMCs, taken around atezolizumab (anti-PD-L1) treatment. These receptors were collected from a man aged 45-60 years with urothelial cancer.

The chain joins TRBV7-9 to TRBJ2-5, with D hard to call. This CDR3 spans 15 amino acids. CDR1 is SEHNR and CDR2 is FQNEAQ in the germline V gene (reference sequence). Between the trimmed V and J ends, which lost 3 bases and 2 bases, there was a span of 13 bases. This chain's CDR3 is CASSLLSGWQETQYF. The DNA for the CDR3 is TGTGCCAGCAGCTTGCTTTCGGGTTGGCAAGAGACCCAGTACTTC. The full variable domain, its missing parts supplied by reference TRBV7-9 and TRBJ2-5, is DTGVSQNPRHKITKRGQNVTFRCDPISEHNRLYWYRQTLGQGPEFLTYFQNEAQLEKSRLLSDRFSAERPKGSFSTLEIQRTEQGDSAMYLCASSLLSGWQETQYFGPGTRLLVL.

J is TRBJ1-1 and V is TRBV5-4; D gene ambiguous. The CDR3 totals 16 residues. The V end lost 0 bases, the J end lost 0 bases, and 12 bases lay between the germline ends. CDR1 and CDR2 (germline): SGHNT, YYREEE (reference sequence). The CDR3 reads CASSLDGLYMNTEAFF. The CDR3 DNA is TGTGCCAGCAGCTTGGATGGACTTTACATGAACACTGAAGCTTTCTTT. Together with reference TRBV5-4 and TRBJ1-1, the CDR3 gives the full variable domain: ETGVTQSPTHLIKTRGQQVTLRCSSQSGHNTVSWYQQALGQGPQFIFQYYREEENGRGNFPPRFSGLQFPNYSSELNVNALELDDSALYLCASSLDGLYMNTEAFFGQGTRLTVV.

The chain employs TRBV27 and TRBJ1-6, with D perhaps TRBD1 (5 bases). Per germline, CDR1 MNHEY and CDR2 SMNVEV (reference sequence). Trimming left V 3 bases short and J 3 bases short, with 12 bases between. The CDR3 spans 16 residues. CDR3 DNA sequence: TGTGCCAGCAGTTTCTATCAGGGCCGCTATAATTCACCCCTCCACTTT. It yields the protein CASSFYQGRYNSPLHF.

CDR3 sequence (DNA): TGTGCCAGCAGCCCGGGACAGGGTGTCGATAGTAATCAGCCCCAGCATTTT. Amino acid sequence: CASSPGQGVDSNQPQHF. V is TRBV9 and J is TRBJ1-5; the match to TRBD1 covers 9 bases. J lost 4 bases, V lost 4 bases, and 12 bases had no gene match. The CDR3 is made up of 17 amino acids. Germline-derived CDR1 and CDR2 are SGDLS and YYNGEE.

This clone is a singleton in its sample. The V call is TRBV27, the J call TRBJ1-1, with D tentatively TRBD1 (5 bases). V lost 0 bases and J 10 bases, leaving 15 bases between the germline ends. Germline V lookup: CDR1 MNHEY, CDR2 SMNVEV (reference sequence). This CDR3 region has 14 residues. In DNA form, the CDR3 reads TGTGCCAGCAGTTTATCCGGCCGGACATTTCGAGCTTTCTTT. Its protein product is CASSLSGRTFRAFF.

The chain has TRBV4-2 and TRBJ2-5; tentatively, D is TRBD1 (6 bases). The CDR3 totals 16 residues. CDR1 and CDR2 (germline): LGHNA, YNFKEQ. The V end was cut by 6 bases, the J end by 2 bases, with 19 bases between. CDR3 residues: CASREGTGFPQETQYF. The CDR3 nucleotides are TGTGCCAGCAGAGAAGGTACAGGGTTTCCACAAGAGACCCAGTACTTC.

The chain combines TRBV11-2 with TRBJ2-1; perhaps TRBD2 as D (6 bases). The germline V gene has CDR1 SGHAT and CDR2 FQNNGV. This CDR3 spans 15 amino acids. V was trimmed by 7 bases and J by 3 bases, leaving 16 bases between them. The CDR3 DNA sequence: TGTGCCAGCACCTTTTCTCCCGGGGGCTACAATGAGCAGTTCTTC. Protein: CASTFSPGGYNEQFF.

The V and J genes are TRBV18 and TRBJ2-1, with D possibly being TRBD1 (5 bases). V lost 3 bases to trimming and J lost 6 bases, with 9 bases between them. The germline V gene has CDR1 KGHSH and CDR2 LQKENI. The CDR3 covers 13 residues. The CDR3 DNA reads TGTGCCAGCTCACCGACAGCCCCCAATGAGCAGTTCTTC. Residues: CASSPTAPNEQFF. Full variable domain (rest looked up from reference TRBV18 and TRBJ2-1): NAGVMQNPRHLVRRRGQEARLRCSPMKGHSHVYWYRQLPEEGLKFMVYLQKENIIDESGMPKERFSAEFPKEGPSILRIQQVVRGDSAAYFCASSPTAPNEQFFGPGTRLTVL.

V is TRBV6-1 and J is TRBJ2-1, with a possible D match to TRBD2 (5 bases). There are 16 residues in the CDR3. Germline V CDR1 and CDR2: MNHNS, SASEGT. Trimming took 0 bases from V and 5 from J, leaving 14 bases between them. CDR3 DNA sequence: TGTGCCAGCAGTGAAGCGCTTGGGAGACTCGACAATGAGCAGTTCTTC. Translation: CASSEALGRLDNEQFF.

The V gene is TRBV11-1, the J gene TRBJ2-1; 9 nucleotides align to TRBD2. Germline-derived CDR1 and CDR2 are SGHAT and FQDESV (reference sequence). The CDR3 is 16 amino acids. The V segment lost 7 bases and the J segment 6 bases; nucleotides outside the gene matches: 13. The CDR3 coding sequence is TGTGCCAGCACCCACATAGCGGGAGTCGAGGTCAATGAGCAGTTCTTC. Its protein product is CASTHIAGVEVNEQFF.

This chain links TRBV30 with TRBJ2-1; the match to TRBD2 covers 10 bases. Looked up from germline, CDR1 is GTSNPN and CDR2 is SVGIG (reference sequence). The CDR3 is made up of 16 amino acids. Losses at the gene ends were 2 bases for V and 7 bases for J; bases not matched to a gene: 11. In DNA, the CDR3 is TGTGCCTGGAGTCATGGACTAGCGGATACCATGAATGAGCAGTTCTTC. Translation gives CAWSHGLADTMNEQFF.

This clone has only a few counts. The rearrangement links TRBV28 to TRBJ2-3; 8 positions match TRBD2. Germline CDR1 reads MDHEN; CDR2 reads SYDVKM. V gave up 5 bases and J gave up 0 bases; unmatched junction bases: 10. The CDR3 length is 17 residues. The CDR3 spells CASSPLGAGESTDTQYF. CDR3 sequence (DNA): TGTGCCAGCAGTCCCCTGGGAGCGGGAGAGAGCACAGATACGCAGTATTTT. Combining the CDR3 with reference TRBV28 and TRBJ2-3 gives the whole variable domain DVKVTQSSRYLVKRTGEKVFLECVQDMDHENMFWYRQDPGLGLRLIYFSYDVKMKEKGDIPEGYSVSREKKERFSLILESASTNQTSMYLCASSPLGAGESTDTQYFGPGTRLTVL.

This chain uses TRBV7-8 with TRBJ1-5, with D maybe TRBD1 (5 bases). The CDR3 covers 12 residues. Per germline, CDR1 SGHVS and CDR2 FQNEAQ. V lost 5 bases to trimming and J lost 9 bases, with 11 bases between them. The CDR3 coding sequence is TGTGCCAGCAGCACCGGGGGACCGCCCCAGCATTTT. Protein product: CASSTGGPPQHF.

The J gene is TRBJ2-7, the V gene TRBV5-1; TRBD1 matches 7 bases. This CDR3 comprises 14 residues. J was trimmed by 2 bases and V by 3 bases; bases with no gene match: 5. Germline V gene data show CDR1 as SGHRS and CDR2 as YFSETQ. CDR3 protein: CASSWDRQAYEQYF. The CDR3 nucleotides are TGCGCCAGCAGCTGGGACAGACAAGCCTACGAGCAGTACTTC. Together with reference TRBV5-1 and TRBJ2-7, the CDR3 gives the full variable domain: KAGVTQTPRYLIKTRGQQVTLSCSPISGHRSVSWYQQTPGQGLQFLFEYFSETQRNKGNFPGRFSGRQFSNSRSEMNVSTLELGDSALYLCASSWDRQAYEQYFGPGTRLTVT.

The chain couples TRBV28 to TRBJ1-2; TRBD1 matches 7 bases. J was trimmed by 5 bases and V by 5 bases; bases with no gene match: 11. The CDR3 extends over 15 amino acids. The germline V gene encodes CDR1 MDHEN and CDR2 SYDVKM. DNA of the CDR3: TGTGCCAGCAGTATAATACGAGGGGGCGAATATGGCTACACCTTC. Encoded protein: CASSIIRGGEYGYTF.

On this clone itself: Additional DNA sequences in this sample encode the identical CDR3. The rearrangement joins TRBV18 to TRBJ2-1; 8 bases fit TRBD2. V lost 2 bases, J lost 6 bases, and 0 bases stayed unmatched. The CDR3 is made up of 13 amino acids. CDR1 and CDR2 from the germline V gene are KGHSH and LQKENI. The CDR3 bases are TGTGCCAGCTCACCAGCGGGAGGCAATGAGCAGTTCTTC. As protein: CASSPAGGNEQFF.

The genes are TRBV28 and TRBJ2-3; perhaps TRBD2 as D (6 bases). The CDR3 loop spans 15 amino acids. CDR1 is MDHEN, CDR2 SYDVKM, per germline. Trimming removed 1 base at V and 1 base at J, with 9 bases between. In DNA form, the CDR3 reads TGTGCCAGCAGTTTATCCGGGACTCGCACAGATACGCAGTATTTT. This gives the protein CASSLSGTRTDTQYF.

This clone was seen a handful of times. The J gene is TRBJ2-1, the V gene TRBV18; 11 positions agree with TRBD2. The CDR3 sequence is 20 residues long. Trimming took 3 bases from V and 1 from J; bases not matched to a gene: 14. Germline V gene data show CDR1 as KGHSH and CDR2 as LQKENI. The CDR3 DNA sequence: TGTGCCAGCTCACCGACCCCGGGACTAGCGGCCATTAGTTCCTACAATGAGCAGTTCTTC. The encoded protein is CASSPTPGLAAISSYNEQFF.

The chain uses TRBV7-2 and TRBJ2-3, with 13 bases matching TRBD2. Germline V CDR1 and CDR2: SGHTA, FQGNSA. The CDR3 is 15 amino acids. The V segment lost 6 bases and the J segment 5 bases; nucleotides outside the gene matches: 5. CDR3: CASSHGLAGVDTQYF. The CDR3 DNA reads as TGTGCCAGCAGTCACGGACTAGCGGGAGTAGATACGCAGTATTTT.